Below, one T cell receptor beta chain is given with its context. Its antigen is currently unknown. This sample was taken from a study of shared clonotypes between healthy human individuals. Study in general: The cohort comprised a couple of women and a few men. Their ages spanned 18 to 49 years.

Sequencing used immunoSEQ multiplex PCR; TCRdb keeps in-frame clones, though not all of them. The sample consists of 950,000 to 1,300,000 clones, 70% to 80% of them appearing once. General observations from the study: Only blood samples were collected, and tissue repertoires likely differ. The naive CD4 repertoires of several donors were compared, and 5% to 6.5% of clonotypes were shared. Clonotypes shared by all four donors outscored non-shared clonotypes in generation probability.

The specimen sequenced was memory CD4+ T cells sorted from blood. Subset meaning: CD45RA-negative fraction. The clonotype originates from a young man in good health.

The chain's CDR3 is CASSLRRTDNEQFF. CDR3 bases: TGTGCCAGCAGTCTCAGGCGGACTGACAATGAGCAGTTCTTC. The chain has TRBV5-4 and TRBJ2-1; maybe TRBD2 (5 bases). V gave up 5 bases and J gave up 5 bases, with 14 bases separating them. This CDR3 contains 14 residues. The germline gives CDR1 SGHNT, CDR2 YYREEE (reference sequence).